A selection of T cell receptor beta chains follows, all from one sample in a study of blood T cell repertoires in COVID-19. Repertoires were generated with immunoSEQ multiplex PCR, while TCRdb's copy carries only in-frame clones and drops some. The repertoire includes hundreds of thousands of clones, 86% of them detected once, and over 1.3% sits in the top ten. Material for sequencing was peripheral blood. The receptors were gathered from a young woman with active or convalescent COVID-19. The CDR3 runs from the conserved cysteine through the conserved F or W. Each record gives: V gene, D gene, J gene, clone size, CDR3 protein, CDR3 DNA. A D gene is named only where the DNA matches it firmly. Clone size, where shown, is once, few, many, or a class for clones that have expanded.

TRBV6-5,NA,TRBJ2-1,NA,CASSTPGHLYNEQFF,TGTGCCAGCAGTACTCCGGGACACCTGTACAATGAGCAGTTCTTC
TRBV10-3,TRBD2,TRBJ2-1,NA,CAISEGLAGVTYNEQFF,TGTGCCATCAGTGAGGGTCTAGCGGGAGTTACTTACAATGAGCAGTTCTTC
TRBV18,TRBD1,TRBJ1-3,NA,CASTPKGQPGNTIYF,TGTGCCAGCACGCCGAAGGGACAGCCTGGAAACACCATATATTTT
TRBV15,NA,TRBJ1-3,NA,CATSRDRGSGNTIYF,TGTGCCACCAGCAGAGATAGGGGTTCTGGAAACACCATATATTTT
TRBV6-5,NA,TRBJ1-2,NA,CASSYSTLSGSYGYTF,TGTGCCAGCAGTTACTCGACTTTGTCGGGTAGCTATGGCTACACCTTC
TRBV5-5,NA,TRBJ1-2,NA,CASSLATGSGGYGYTF,TGTGCCAGCAGCTTGGCCACGGGGTCCGGGGGCTATGGCTACACCTTC
TRBV5-4,TRBD1,TRBJ1-1,NA,CASRYEQGPLGTEAFF,TGTGCCAGCAGATACGAACAGGGGCCCCTGGGAACTGAAGCTTTCTTT
TRBV7-9,TRBD2,TRBJ2-1,NA,CASSSGRAGGQNEQFF,TGTGCCAGCTCCTCCGGGAGAGCGGGGGGGCAGAATGAGCAGTTCTTC
TRBV9,NA,TRBJ1-5,NA,CASSETAGNQPQHF,TGTGCCAGCAGCGAAACCGCGGGCAATCAGCCCCAGCATTTT
TRBV24-1,TRBD1,TRBJ1-1,NA,CATSDLGGTGNTEAFF,TGTGCCACCAGTGATTTGGGTGGGACAGGGAACACTGAAGCTTTCTTT
TRBV28,NA,TRBJ2-7,NA,CASSTSLSYEQYF,TGTGCCAGCAGTACCAGTTTGTCCTACGAGCAGTACTTC
TRBV19,TRBD1,TRBJ1-5,NA,CASSIAGTGGGQPQHF,TGTGCCAGTAGTATAGCCGGGACAGGGGGCGGTCAGCCCCAGCATTTT
TRBV6-4,TRBD1,TRBJ1-1,NA,CASSPGTGATEAFF,TGTGCCAGCAGCCCCGGGACAGGGGCCACTGAAGCTTTCTTT
TRBV3-1/TRBV3-2,NA,TRBJ1-5,NA,CASSQDLRQPQHF,TGTGCCAGCAGCCAAGATCTCCGTCAGCCCCAGCATTTT
TRBV6-5,NA,TRBJ1-2,NA,CASENRGYGYTF,TGTGCCAGCGAGAATAGGGGATATGGCTACACCTTC
TRBV4-2,TRBD2,TRBJ2-1,once,CASSQVAGGEQFF,TGTGCCAGCAGCCAAGTAGCGGGGGGTGAGCAGTTCTTC
TRBV5-8,NA,TRBJ2-7,few,CASSLDRFVYEQYF,TGTGCCAGCAGCTTGGACAGATTTGTTTACGAGCAGTACTTC
TRBV5-1,NA,TRBJ2-1,NA,CASSLGGSSYNEQFF,TGCGCCAGCAGCTTGGGAGGGAGCTCCTACAATGAGCAGTTCTTC
TRBV21-1,NA,TRBJ1-5,NA,CASTKRRVQPQHF,TGTGCCAGCACCAAACGTCGGGTTCAGCCCCAGCATTTT
TRBV25-1,TRBD1,TRBJ1-2,NA,CASSATGQVYGYTF,TGTGCCAGCAGTGCCACAGGACAGGTCTATGGCTACACCTTC
TRBV27,TRBD1,TRBJ1-2,NA,CASSPDRLVYGYTF,TGTGCCAGCAGTCCGGACAGGCTCGTCTATGGCTACACCTTC
TRBV6-5,NA,TRBJ1-1,NA,CASSYVAAGATEAFF,TGTGCCAGCAGTTACGTCGCAGCGGGAGCCACTGAAGCTTTCTTT
TRBV12-3/TRBV12-4,NA,TRBJ1-1,once,CASSFGENTEAFF,TGTGCCAGCAGTTTCGGGGAGAACACTGAAGCTTTCTTT
TRBV19,NA,TRBJ1-2,once,CASSWSGLTNYGYTF,TGTGCCAGTAGTTGGTCGGGATTAACTAACTATGGCTACACCTTC
TRBV29-1,TRBD1,TRBJ2-7,NA,CSVLSGTDSYEQYF,TGCAGCGTTCTGTCTGGGACAGACTCCTACGAGCAGTACTTC
TRBV10-2,TRBD2,TRBJ2-3,NA,CASSAPGLGTDTQYF,TGCGCCAGCAGTGCCCCGGGACTAGGCACAGATACGCAGTATTTT
TRBV19,TRBD1,TRBJ1-3,few,CASSMIRDSQRLSGNTIYF,TGTGCCAGTAGTATGATCCGGGACAGTCAACGTCTGTCCGGAAACACCATATATTTT
TRBV7-8,NA,TRBJ1-1,NA,CASSLAGTKGFAFF,TGTGCCAGCAGCTTAGCCGGGACAAAAGGGTTCGCTTTCTTT
TRBV6-1,NA,TRBJ2-6,NA,CASSEPGLGGPGANVLTF,TGTGCCAGCAGTGAACCGGGATTGGGAGGCCCTGGGGCCAACGTCCTGACTTTC
TRBV12-3/TRBV12-4,TRBD1,TRBJ1-2,NA,CASSPGGIGGYTF,TGTGCCAGCAGCCCAGGGGGGATTGGTGGCTACACCTTC
TRBV3-1/TRBV3-2,NA,TRBJ2-7,NA,CASSPTSSREQYF,TGTGCCAGCAGCCCGACCAGTTCTAGGGAGCAGTACTTC
TRBV4-2,TRBD2,TRBJ2-7,NA,CASSPGTSGGVGVKQYF,TGTGCCAGCAGCCCGGGGACTAGCGGGGGGGTAGGCGTCAAGCAGTACTTC
TRBV11-2,NA,TRBJ2-3,NA,CASSLGSGLSTDTQYF,TGTGCCAGCAGCTTAGGGAGCGGTCTTAGCACAGATACGCAGTATTTT
TRBV3-1/TRBV3-2,NA,TRBJ1-5,NA,CASSQGAGNQPQHF,TGTGCCAGCAGCCAGGGGGCCGGCAATCAGCCCCAGCATTTT
TRBV7-6,NA,TRBJ2-1,NA,CASSLRGASYNEQFF,TGTGCCAGCAGCTTAAGAGGTGCGTCCTACAATGAGCAGTTCTTC
TRBV29-1,NA,TRBJ1-1,NA,CSALRIDTEAFF,TGCAGCGCCCTGCGAATCGACACTGAAGCTTTCTTT
TRBV19,NA,TRBJ1-4,NA,CASRQGGYNEKLFF,TGTGCCAGTAGGCAGGGTGGTTATAATGAAAAACTGTTTTTT
TRBV7-9,TRBD1,TRBJ2-7,NA,CASRDRESYEQYF,TGTGCCAGCCGGGACAGGGAATCCTACGAGCAGTACTTC
TRBV5-1,NA,TRBJ1-1,NA,CASGLSGMNTEAFF,TGCGCCAGCGGCTTGTCAGGGATGAACACTGAAGCTTTCTTT
TRBV21-1,NA,TRBJ2-5,NA,CASSMGGQGADVGETQYF,TGTGCCAGCAGCATGGGGGGACAGGGGGCGGACGTTGGGGAGACCCAGTACTTC
TRBV13,NA,TRBJ1-1,NA,CASSWTGGDTEAFF,TGTGCCAGCAGCTGGACGGGGGGAGACACTGAAGCTTTCTTT
TRBV29-1,TRBD2,TRBJ2-2,NA,CSVVLADYTGELFF,TGCAGCGTTGTCCTAGCGGATTACACCGGGGAGCTGTTTTTT
TRBV6-5,NA,TRBJ2-3,NA,CASGHFPETDTQYF,TGTGCCAGCGGCCATTTCCCTGAAACAGATACGCAGTATTTT
TRBV7-8,TRBD2,TRBJ2-1,NA,CASSSTGLGYNEQFF,TGTGCCAGCAGCTCCACGGGACTAGGCTACAATGAGCAGTTCTTC
TRBV30,NA,TRBJ1-6,NA,CAWGKGSAGSSYNSPLHF,TGTGCCTGGGGAAAGGGTTCGGCAGGGTCGTCCTATAATTCACCCCTCCACTTT
TRBV5-6,TRBD2,TRBJ2-3,NA,CASSFRTSGRGDTQYF,TGTGCCAGCAGCTTTAGGACTAGCGGGAGGGGCGATACGCAGTATTTT
TRBV27,TRBD1,TRBJ2-1,NA,CASSDRVTEQFF,TGTGCCAGCAGTGACAGGGTCACTGAGCAGTTCTTC
TRBV29-1,TRBD1,TRBJ1-4,NA,CSVQKGAQGNEKLFF,TGCAGCGTACAAAAGGGGGCGCAGGGTAATGAAAAACTGTTTTTT
TRBV6-1,NA,TRBJ1-6,NA,CASSEEGRDSPLHF,TGTGCCAGCAGTGAAGAGGGGAGGGATTCACCCCTCCACTTT